This T cell receptor (beta chain) came from a study of identifying expanded T cells in peripheral blood. Regarding the study as a whole: Clone count variance between approximately 2-week samples rose with total template count. About 1.3 clones differed between technical replicates, versus roughly 16 and 20 over time.

Repertoires were generated with immunoSEQ multiplex PCR, while TCRdb's copy carries only in-frame clones and drops some. The sample lists approximately 110,000 clones, 88% occurring once. CDR3 length: 15 residues. Trimming took 0 bases from V and 8 from J, leaving 11 bases between them. Germline loops: CDR1 MGHDK, CDR2 SYGVNS. For this clone: Antigen unknown.

This clonotype was sampled from a person aged 18 to 75 in good health. The J gene is TRBJ1-6, the V gene TRBV25-1, with D unclear. Sequences were obtained from blood. CDR3 nucleotide sequence: TGTGCCAGCAGTGAATATTGGCCAGGTGATTCACCCCTCCACTTT. Translating it yields CASSEYWPGDSPLHF.